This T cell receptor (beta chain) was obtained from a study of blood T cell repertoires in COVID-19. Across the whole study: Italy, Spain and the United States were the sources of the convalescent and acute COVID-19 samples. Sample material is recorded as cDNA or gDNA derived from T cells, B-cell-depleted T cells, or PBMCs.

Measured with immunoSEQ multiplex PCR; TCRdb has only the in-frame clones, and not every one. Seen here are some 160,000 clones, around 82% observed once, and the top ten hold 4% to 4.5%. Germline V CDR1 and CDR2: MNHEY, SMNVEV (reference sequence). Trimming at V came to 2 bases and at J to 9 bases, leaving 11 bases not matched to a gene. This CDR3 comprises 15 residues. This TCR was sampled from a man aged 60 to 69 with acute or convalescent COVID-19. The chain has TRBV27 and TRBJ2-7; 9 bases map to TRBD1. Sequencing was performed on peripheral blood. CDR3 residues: CASSLGRQGGRRQYF. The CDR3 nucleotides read TGTGCCAGCAGTTTAGGGAGACAGGGGGGTCGACGGCAGTACTTC.